A single sample gave rise to the 25 T cell receptor beta chains below, sequenced in a study of shared clonotypes between healthy human individuals. Assay used: immunoSEQ multiplex PCR; TCRdb lists only in-frame clones, some missing. The sample records 100,000 or so clones, more than 45% being singletons. Sequencing was done on a sample of PBMCs. Every receptor here comes from a middle-aged woman in good health. Some clones in this sample may be carry-over from other donors' samples.

The rearrangement uses TRBV18 and TRBJ1-3; D is possibly TRBD1 (5 bases). The ends were cut back, 1 base at V and 4 bases at J, with 11 bases in the middle. CDR1 KGHSH and CDR2 LQKENI come from the germline V gene. The CDR3 contains 15 residues. The CDR3 DNA reads as TGTGCCAGCTCACCACAGGGGCCATCCGGAAACACCATATATTTT. Translated, it gives CASSPQGPSGNTIYF.

This clone was counted between two and nine times. The chain employs TRBV29-1 and TRBJ1-1; D not certain. In germline, CDR1 is SQVTM, CDR2 ANQGSEA. V lost 6 bases to trimming and J lost 0 bases, with 5 bases between them. The CDR3 has 11 residues. The CDR3 region has the DNA TGCAGCGTCGGCTTGAACACTGAAGCTTTCTTT. It specifies CSVGLNTEAFF.

Remarks on this clone: This sequence is one base from a far larger clone and is likely a read error. The chain uses TRBV30 and TRBJ1-5, with D perhaps TRBD1 (6 bases). This CDR3 has 15 amino acids. From germline, CDR1 is GTSNPN and CDR2 SVGIG (reference sequence). The CDR3, as DNA: TGTGCCTGGAACGAGGGACACCCTAGCAATCGGCCCCAGCATTTT. Encoded protein: CAWNEGHPSNRPQHF.

The chain is built from TRBV5-1 and TRBJ2-2; TRBD1 matches 11 bases. The CDR3 is made up of 16 amino acids. Germline-derived CDR1 and CDR2 are SGHRS and YFSETQ. V lost 0 bases, J lost 5 bases, and 3 bases stayed unmatched. The CDR3 coding sequence is TGCGCCAGCAGCTTGGAAGGGACAGGGGGTACCGGGGAGCTGTTTTTT. Translated: CASSLEGTGGTGELFF.

This clone was detected ten times or more. This chain uses TRBV30 with TRBJ2-7; 9 bases map to TRBD1. The CDR3 sequence is 15 residues long. Unmatched junction bases numbered 9, after V lost 0 bases and J lost 6 bases. Germline values: CDR1 GTSNPN, CDR2 SVGIG (reference sequence). The CDR3: CAWSVRTGEGSEQYF. The CDR3 DNA reads as TGTGCCTGGAGTGTACGGACAGGGGAAGGGTCCGAGCAGTACTTC. Full variable domain (remainder filled in from reference TRBV30 and TRBJ2-7): SQTIHQWPATLVQPVGSPLSLECTVEGTSNPNLYWYRQAAGRGLQLLFYSVGIGQISSEVPQNLSASRPQDRQFILSSKKLLLSDSGFYLCAWSVRTGEGSEQYFGPGTRLTVT.

The rearrangement links TRBV6-1 to TRBJ1-2; D unresolved. Germline V gene data show CDR1 as MNHNS and CDR2 as SASEGT. This CDR3 has 14 amino acids. Trimming left V 5 bases short and J 3 bases short, with 13 bases between. The CDR3 sequence: CASSTPYDDYGYTF. The CDR3 nucleotides read TGTGCCAGCAGTACCCCTTACGACGACTATGGCTACACCTTC.

V is TRBV30 and J is TRBJ2-7, with unresolved D. The ends were cut back, 0 bases at V and 5 bases at J, with 5 bases in the middle. Germline CDR1 is GTSNPN and CDR2 is SVGIG (reference sequence). The CDR3 sequence is 11 residues long. The CDR3 reads CAWSVSHEQYF. CDR3 DNA sequence: TGTGCCTGGAGTGTAAGCCACGAGCAGTACTTC.

V and J are TRBV28 and TRBJ2-3, with D tentatively TRBD1 (5 bases). The CDR3 has 16 amino acids. Germline V gene data show CDR1 as MDHEN and CDR2 as SYDVKM. V gave up 5 bases and J gave up 2 bases, with 17 bases separating them. CDR3 in amino acids: CASSPQQGGSTDTQYF. The CDR3 coding sequence is TGTGCCAGCAGTCCCCAGCAGGGTGGGTCCACAGATACGCAGTATTTT.

This clone came up many times. The J gene is TRBJ2-5, the V gene TRBV7-3; no reliable D call. V was shortened by 5 bases and J by 1 base, with 11 bases between the two germline ends. The CDR3 sequence is 14 residues long. Germline assignment: CDR1 SGHTA and CDR2 FQGTGA. This CDR3 reads CASSRPGPQETQYF. The CDR3 DNA follows: TGTGCCAGCAGCCGACCGGGTCCCCAAGAGACCCAGTACTTC.

This clone has just a few counts. The CDR3 reads CASSTGGNEQFF. Written as DNA, the CDR3 is TGTGCCAGCTCCACGGGCGGGAATGAGCAGTTCTTC. This chain connects TRBV6-5 to TRBJ2-1; possible D gene TRBD2, 5 bases. There are 12 residues in the CDR3. V lost 8 bases and J lost 7, with 12 bases in between. Germline V lookup: CDR1 MNHEY, CDR2 SVGAGI.

In its sample, this clone was seen many times. This chain joins TRBV5-1 and TRBJ2-1; 8 bases agree with TRBD2. Trimming took 4 bases from V and 3 from J; bases not matched to a gene: 6. Germline values: CDR1 SGHRS, CDR2 YFSETQ. The CDR3 loop spans 15 amino acids. The CDR3 DNA is TGCGCCAGCAGCCAGGGGACTAGATTCTACAATGAGCAGTTCTTC. Translation: CASSQGTRFYNEQFF.

This clone was counted ten times or more. The V call is TRBV9, the J call TRBJ1-3; D unresolved. Per the germline V gene, CDR1 is SGDLS and CDR2 is YYNGEE. V lost 0 bases to trimming and J lost 9 bases, with 10 bases between them. This CDR3 contains 13 residues. CDR3 sequence reads: CASSVAVSGTIYF. The CDR3 bases are TGTGCCAGCAGCGTAGCTGTGTCGGGCACCATATATTTT. Using reference TRBV9 and TRBJ1-3 for the parts outside the CDR3, the full variable domain is DSGVTQTPKHLITATGQRVTLRCSPRSGDLSVYWYQQSLDQGLQFLIQYYNGEERAKGNILERFSAQQFPDLHSELNLSSLELGDSALYFCASSVAVSGTIYFGEGSWLTVV.

In regard to this clone: The identical CDR3 is also encoded by other nucleotide sequences in the sample. The chain employs TRBV7-9 and TRBJ2-7; D is unresolved. The CDR3 is made up of 12 amino acids. CDR1 is SEHNR and CDR2 is FQNEAQ in the germline V gene (reference sequence). V was pared by 4 bases and J by 4 bases, with 8 bases between. DNA for the CDR3: TGTGCCAGCAGCTCCCTATTGTACGAGCAGTACTTC. Protein product: CASSSLLYEQYF.

The chain combines TRBV5-1 with TRBJ1-4; D is unclear. The V end lost 1 base, the J end lost 8 bases, and 15 bases lay between the germline ends. Per the germline V gene, CDR1 is SGHRS and CDR2 is YFSETQ. CDR3 length: 15 residues. In nucleotides, the CDR3 is TGCGCCAGCAGCTTGATAGGGCAGGTGGAGGAAAAACTGTTTTTT. This codes for CASSLIGQVEEKLFF.

The rearrangement links TRBV28 to TRBJ2-6; D remains ambiguous. V was trimmed by 8 bases and J by 2 bases, leaving 7 bases between them. Per germline, CDR1 MDHEN and CDR2 SYDVKM. This CDR3 has 13 residues. CDR3 loop: CASRRAGANVLTF. The CDR3, as DNA: TGTGCCAGCCGCCGGGCTGGGGCCAACGTCCTGACTTTC.

The CDR3 spells CASSLRDQPQHF. The CDR3 bases are TGTGCCAGCAGTCTGAGGGATCAGCCCCAGCATTTT. The rearrangement joins TRBV28 to TRBJ1-5, with D uncertain. V was shortened by 5 bases and J by 5 bases, with 7 bases between the two germline ends. The germline V gene encodes CDR1 MDHEN and CDR2 SYDVKM. This CDR3 is 12 amino acids long.

The chain carries TRBV4-1 and TRBJ2-5; 10 positions agree with TRBD2. Unmatched junction bases numbered 5, after V lost 6 bases and J lost 1 base. The CDR3 length is 15 residues. CDR1 is MGHRA, CDR2 YSYEKL, per germline. CDR3 sequence: CASRRTSGVQETQYF. CDR3 bases: TGCGCCAGCAGGAGGACTAGCGGAGTCCAAGAGACCCAGTACTTC.

About this clone: A read error may explain this, as a much larger clone is one base away. The chain employs TRBV10-2 and TRBJ2-7; possibly TRBD1 for D (5 bases). There are 12 residues in the CDR3. Germline V lookup: CDR1 WSHSY, CDR2 SAAADI. CDR3 sequence (DNA): TGTGCCATCAGTGAGTCAGGGTACGAGCAGTACTTC. Translated, it gives CAISESGYEQYF.

This clone was found many times. The chain has TRBV2 and TRBJ2-5; D remains ambiguous. Trimming removed 0 bases from V and 6 bases from J, with 5 bases in between. CDR1 and CDR2 (germline): SNHLY, FYNNEI. The CDR3 runs 12 residues. The CDR3 bases are TGTGCCAGCAGTGAAGCGCGGCAGACCCAGTACTTC. Translated, it gives CASSEARQTQYF. The whole variable domain, remainder taken from reference TRBV2 and TRBJ2-5, is EPEVTQTPSHQVTQMGQEVILRCVPISNHLYFYWYRQILGQKVEFLVSFYNNEISEKSEIFDDQFSVERPDGSNFTLKIRSTKLEDSAMYFCASSEARQTQYFGPGTRLLVL.

The genes are TRBV5-1 and TRBJ1-2, with D tentatively TRBD1 (5 bases). CDR1 and CDR2 (germline): SGHRS, YFSETQ. Trimming shortened V by 4 bases and J by 13 bases, and 17 bases separated the two germline ends. The CDR3 sequence is 12 residues long. CDR3: CASSLGEQDFTF. In DNA form, the CDR3 reads TGCGCCAGCAGCCTGGGGGAACAGGACTTCACCTTC.

This clone was counted ten times or more. The chain carries TRBV18 and TRBJ1-5; D remains unclear. Germline values: CDR1 KGHSH, CDR2 LQKENI. V lost 3 bases and J 3 bases, leaving 6 bases between the germline ends. This CDR3 has 13 amino acids. The CDR3 DNA reads TGTGCCAGCTCACCGGAGTACAATCAGCCCCAGCATTTT. Translated: CASSPEYNQPQHF.

The chain recombines TRBV9 with TRBJ1-1, with 8 bases that match TRBD1. Germline CDR1 SGDLS, CDR2 YYNGEE. There are 15 residues in the CDR3. V was pared by 1 base and J by 4 bases, with 6 bases of the junction left unmatched. This CDR3 reads CASSVIPGGTTEAFF. DNA for the CDR3: TGTGCCAGCAGCGTAATACCAGGGGGCACCACTGAAGCTTTCTTT.

The sample holds many counts of this clone. The chain couples TRBV29-1 to TRBJ2-1, with D tentatively TRBD1 or TRBD2 (6 bases each). V was shortened by 6 bases and J by 3 bases, with 24 bases between the two germline ends. The length of the CDR3 is 17 residues. Germline V CDR1 and CDR2: SQVTM, ANQGSEA. The CDR3 DNA reads as TGCAGCGTGAGGGGGGACACCCTCTCATCTTTCTACAATGAGCAGTTCTTC. As protein: CSVRGDTLSSFYNEQFF.

This clone was counted many times. The chain links TRBV10-1 to TRBJ2-2; weak D call: TRBD2 (6 bases). CDR1 and CDR2 from the germline V gene are WNHNN and SYGVQD (reference sequence). Trimming took off 6 bases at V and 0 bases at J, with 11 bases between the two ends. This CDR3 spans 15 amino acids. The CDR3 DNA follows: TGCGCCAGCAGCCGGGACTCTGCGAACACCGGGGAGCTGTTTTTT. Amino acids: CASSRDSANTGELFF.

The rearrangement uses TRBV6-1 and TRBJ2-7, with TRBD2 matching over 8 bases. This CDR3 is 15 amino acids long. Trimming cost V 1 base and J 5 bases; bases outside gene matches: 7. Germline V gene lookup returns CDR1 MNHNS and CDR2 SASEGT. This CDR3 reads CASSEVSGGPNEQYF. The DNA of the CDR3 is TGTGCCAGCAGTGAAGTTTCGGGAGGGCCTAACGAGCAGTACTTC.